The 30 T cell receptor beta chains given below trace back to one sample, sequenced in a study of CD8+ T cells in alopecia areata. It was cDNA, reverse transcribed from extracted RNA, that served as the sequencing template. Sequencing was performed with immunoSEQ multiplex PCR; in TCRdb, only in-frame clones are kept and a portion is missing. The sample lists over 150,000 clones, roughly 53% occurring once. The treatment here: oral pan-JAK inhibitor, 5-10 mg twice daily. The sequencing here drew on CD8+ T cells sorted from blood, taken at week 24, from a patient treated with tofacitinib. The receptors come from a human donor with alopecia areata.

The CDR3 sequence is CASSPRQGLSYEQYF. The DNA of the CDR3 is TGTGCCAGCAGCCCCCGACAGGGATTGTCCTACGAGCAGTACTTC. The chain links TRBV7-8 to TRBJ2-7, with 7 bases aligning to TRBD1. The V gene end was trimmed by 5 bases and the J gene end by 1 base; junction bases not matched to a gene: 8. CDR3 length: 15 residues. The germline CDR1 and CDR2 sequences are SGHVS and FQNEAQ.

This clone was observed a handful of times. The chain links TRBV29-1 to TRBJ1-1; unclear D gene. V lost 0 bases and J 4 bases, leaving 9 bases between the germline ends. The CDR3 loop spans 13 amino acids. CDR1 SQVTM and CDR2 ANQGSEA come from the germline V gene. The CDR3 sequence is CSVEDSRGTEAFF. The CDR3, as DNA: TGCAGCGTTGAAGACTCCCGGGGCACTGAAGCTTTCTTT.

This chain connects TRBV7-6 to TRBJ1-6, with D possibly TRBD1 on 5 matching bases. CDR1 and CDR2 (germline): SGHVS, FNYEAQ. The CDR3 totals 16 residues. Trimming took 1 base from V and 7 from J, leaving 14 bases between them. The CDR3 spells CASSLGTRERNSPLHF. The CDR3 region has the DNA TGTGCCAGCAGCTTAGGAACCAGGGAGCGGAATTCACCCCTCCACTTT.

The chain is built from TRBV30 and TRBJ2-1; 11 bases are a match to TRBD2. The ends lost 7 bases at V and 5 bases at J; junction bases unmatched: 10. Looked up from germline, CDR1 is GTSNPN and CDR2 is SVGIG (reference sequence). The CDR3 extends over 15 amino acids. CDR3 nucleotide sequence: TGTGCCTACCTTAGCGGGGGGGCCTGGGACAATGAGCAGTTCTTC. Translation: CAYLSGGAWDNEQFF. The full variable domain, in which reference TRBV30 and TRBJ2-1 provide the parts outside the CDR3, is SQTIHQWPATLVQPVGSPLSLECTVEGTSNPNLYWYRQAAGRGLQLLFYSVGIGQISSEVPQNLSASRPQDRQFILSSKKLLLSDSGFYLCAYLSGGAWDNEQFFGPGTRLTVL.

The chain has TRBV2 and TRBJ1-6; D gene uncertain. Trimming cost V 0 bases and J 6 bases, with 15 bases left between them. The CDR3 is made up of 17 amino acids. Germline V lookup: CDR1 SNHLY, CDR2 FYNNEI. The CDR3 sequence: CASSEAGKAAGNSPLHF. DNA of the CDR3: TGTGCCAGCAGTGAAGCGGGGAAGGCAGCGGGTAATTCACCCCTCCACTTT.

The rearrangement joins TRBV19 to TRBJ1-2; D ambiguous. CDR3 length: 15 residues. V shed 5 bases and J shed 0 bases, with 13 bases lying between them. The germline CDR1 and CDR2 sequences are LNHDA and SQIVND (reference sequence). CDR3 loop: CASSGGYTPNYGYTF. CDR3 nucleotides: TGTGCCAGTAGTGGCGGGTACACCCCTAACTATGGCTACACCTTC.

This chain joins TRBV10-3 and TRBJ2-3; D not certain. V was cut by 3 bases and J by 8 bases, with 21 bases left in between. Per the germline V gene, CDR1 is ENHRY and CDR2 is SYGVKD. CDR3 length equals 16 residues. CDR3 sequence reads: CAISDAEKGEGGTQYF. CDR3 DNA: TGTGCCATCAGTGACGCGGAGAAAGGAGAAGGCGGTACGCAGTATTTT.

The chain combines TRBV27 with TRBJ2-7; no definite D call. CDR1 is MNHEY and CDR2 is SMNVEV in the germline V gene (reference sequence). The V and J ends lost 0 bases and 4 bases respectively, with 10 bases between them. The CDR3 length is 14 residues. CDR3 nucleotides: TGTGCCAGCAGTTTATCGGGCAGCCAATACGAGCAGTACTTC. Translated, it gives CASSLSGSQYEQYF.

The rearrangement joins TRBV9 to TRBJ2-2; no clear D. CDR1 SGDLS and CDR2 YYNGEE come from the germline V gene. The V gene lost 4 bases and the J gene lost 8 bases, with 9 bases spanning the gap. The CDR3 runs 12 residues. The CDR3 spells CASSNWKGELFF. The DNA for the CDR3 is TGTGCCAGCAGCAACTGGAAGGGGGAGCTGTTTTTT.

V usage is TRBV11-2 and J usage is TRBJ2-1; a possible D gene is TRBD1 (6 bases). Germline values: CDR1 SGHAT, CDR2 FQNNGV. The CDR3 runs 13 residues. The V gene lost 2 bases and the J gene lost 10 bases, with 12 bases spanning the gap. The CDR3 here is CASSLTPQGEQFF. CDR3 nucleotide sequence: TGTGCCAGCAGCTTAACCCCTCAGGGGGAGCAGTTCTTC.

J is TRBJ2-3 and V is TRBV7-9; D call uncertain. V was shortened by 5 bases and J by 0 bases, with 9 bases between the two germline ends. CDR1 and CDR2 (germline): SEHNR, FQNEAQ (reference sequence). The CDR3 totals 14 residues. CDR3 bases: TGTGCCAGCAGCCCGAAGGGTAGCACAGATACGCAGTATTTT. The encoded protein is CASSPKGSTDTQYF.

V is TRBV13 and J is TRBJ2-7; 8 bases are shared with TRBD1. The CDR3 length is 13 residues. V shed 7 bases, J shed 4 bases, and the junction held 6 bases outside the gene matches. Germline V gene data show CDR1 as PRHDT and CDR2 as FYEKMQ (reference sequence). The CDR3 DNA is TGTGCCAGCAACTCAGGGGGCAGATACGAGCAGTACTTC. It is translated as CASNSGGRYEQYF.

This chain joins TRBV29-1 and TRBJ1-3; unclear D gene. The CDR3 contains 11 residues. CDR1 SQVTM and CDR2 ANQGSEA come from the germline V gene. V dropped 5 bases and J dropped 6 bases, with 8 bases sitting between them. The CDR3 loop is CSVTATNTIYF. The CDR3 DNA reads TGCAGCGTTACGGCCACAAACACCATATATTTT.

V and J are TRBV7-6 and TRBJ2-1; D gene ambiguous. The length of the CDR3 is 17 residues. Trimming left V 1 base short and J 0 bases short, with 13 bases between. Germline CDR1 SGHVS, CDR2 FNYEAQ. The CDR3 here is CASSLELESSSYNEQFF. For the CDR3, the DNA is TGTGCCAGCAGCTTAGAATTAGAGTCCAGCTCCTACAATGAGCAGTTCTTC.

The chain joins TRBV27 to TRBJ2-7; D not resolved. The CDR3 covers 13 residues. Trimming took off 4 bases at V and 2 bases at J, with 9 bases between the two ends. Germline lookup yields CDR1 MNHEY and CDR2 SMNVEV (reference sequence). CDR3 nucleotide sequence: TGTGCCAGCAGTTCTGGGCCACCCTACGAGCAGTACTTC. Residues: CASSSGPPYEQYF.

The chain carries TRBV9 and TRBJ1-1, with D possibly TRBD1 on 6 matching bases. The germline V gene encodes CDR1 SGDLS and CDR2 YYNGEE. Trimming cost V 4 bases and J 3 bases, with 16 bases left between them. The CDR3 runs to 15 residues. The CDR3 coding sequence is TGTGCCAGCAGCCCCCGGGGGGCTGGGGACACTGAAGCTTTCTTT. It is translated as CASSPRGAGDTEAFF.

V usage is TRBV29-1 and J usage is TRBJ1-1; tentative D call: TRBD1 (5 bases). This CDR3 contains 13 residues. Germline V gives CDR1 SQVTM, CDR2 ANQGSEA. The V and J ends lost 3 bases and 2 bases respectively, with 10 bases between them. The CDR3 spells CSVERGGNTEAFF. In DNA form, the CDR3 reads TGCAGCGTTGAGAGGGGTGGTAACACTGAAGCTTTCTTT.

The J gene is TRBJ2-1, the V gene TRBV29-1, with TRBD2 matching 11 bases. CDR1 and CDR2 (germline): SQVTM, ANQGSEA. Losses at the gene ends were 2 bases for V and 8 bases for J; bases not matched to a gene: 5. The CDR3 is made up of 14 amino acids. In DNA form, the CDR3 reads TGCAGCGTTGAACTAGCGGGGGGTCTAGATGAGCAGTTCTTC. Amino acids: CSVELAGGLDEQFF.

This clone appeared a few times. The chain uses TRBV11-2 and TRBJ2-7; 8 nucleotides align to TRBD1. Germline V gene lookup returns CDR1 SGHAT and CDR2 FQNNGV. V was pared by 3 bases and J by 4 bases, with 5 bases of the junction left unmatched. This CDR3 spans 14 amino acids. As DNA, the CDR3 is TGTGCCAGCAGCTTCCCGACAGGGGCTTACGAGCAGTACTTC. Encoded protein: CASSFPTGAYEQYF.

V and J are TRBV15 and TRBJ2-1; D may be TRBD1 or TRBD2 (5 bases each). Deletions cut 4 bases from V and 4 bases from J, with 14 bases between. Per germline, CDR1 LNHNV and CDR2 YYDKDF (reference sequence). The CDR3 consists of 15 residues. CDR3 protein: CATSTDRDLYNEQFF. In DNA form, the CDR3 reads TGTGCCACCAGCACCGACCGGGACCTTTACAATGAGCAGTTCTTC.

J is TRBJ2-7 and V is TRBV6-5, with TRBD1 as a possible D gene (5 bases). This CDR3 has 15 residues. V lost 2 bases and J 2 bases, leaving 13 bases between the germline ends. Germline CDR1 is MNHEY and CDR2 is SVGAGI. The CDR3 DNA follows: TGTGCCAGCAGTTACGCCCAACAGGCAGCCTACGAGCAGTACTTC. Translation: CASSYAQQAAYEQYF.

This clone occurred many times. The chain carries TRBV5-1 and TRBJ2-5; D unresolved. Trimming removed 0 bases at V and 4 bases at J, with 22 bases between. CDR3 length: 18 residues. Germline V gene lookup returns CDR1 SGHRS and CDR2 YFSETQ. CDR3 amino acids: CASSLAGGRVTSVETQYF. CDR3 bases: TGCGCCAGCAGCTTGGCCGGTGGTAGAGTGACCTCGGTAGAGACCCAGTACTTC.

This chain uses TRBV28 with TRBJ1-6; D uncertain. This CDR3 region has 12 residues. Trimming removed 6 bases at V and 7 bases at J, with 7 bases between. The germline CDR1 and CDR2 sequences are MDHEN and SYDVKM. Here the CDR3 reads CASRLENSPLHF. The CDR3 DNA follows: TGTGCCAGCAGACTCGAAAATTCACCCCTCCACTTT.

The chain recombines TRBV29-1 with TRBJ1-2, with a possible D match to TRBD1 (5 bases). Germline CDR1 is SQVTM and CDR2 is ANQGSEA. CDR3 size: 12 residues. Trimming pared 6 bases from V and 4 bases from J, leaving 12 bases between. This chain's CDR3 is CSVAGGLYGYTF. CDR3 DNA sequence: TGCAGCGTCGCCGGGGGTCTCTATGGCTACACCTTC.

The chain employs TRBV11-2 and TRBJ1-2; tentatively, D is TRBD1 (6 bases). Germline CDR1 reads SGHAT; CDR2 reads FQNNGV. The CDR3 covers 15 residues. Trimming took 5 bases from V and 0 from J, leaving 13 bases between them. CDR3: CASSPGAGTNYGYTF. The CDR3 bases are TGTGCCAGCAGCCCGGGGGCAGGCACTAACTATGGCTACACCTTC.

The chain links TRBV7-9 to TRBJ2-1; 9 bases map to TRBD2. CDR3 length: 15 residues. The germline V gene encodes CDR1 SEHNR and CDR2 FQNEAQ (reference sequence). V dropped 4 bases and J dropped 4; count of bases not matched to a gene: 5. CDR3 DNA: TGTGCCAGCAGCTATAGCGGGGGAGAGTACAATGAGCAGTTCTTC. This sequence encodes CASSYSGGEYNEQFF. Drawing the rest from reference TRBV7-9 and TRBJ2-1, the complete variable domain is DTGVSQNPRHKITKRGQNVTFRCDPISEHNRLYWYRQTLGQGPEFLTYFQNEAQLEKSRLLSDRFSAERPKGSFSTLEIQRTEQGDSAMYLCASSYSGGEYNEQFFGPGTRLTVL.

The chain carries TRBV6-6 and TRBJ2-5, with TRBD1 identical over 10 bases. The trim removed 6 bases at V and 5 bases at J, leaving 3 bases unmatched. Germline V CDR1 and CDR2: MNHNY, SVGAGI (reference sequence). The CDR3 is 13 amino acids. The CDR3 DNA is TGTGCCAGCAGCTGGGGACAGGGGGAGACCCAGTACTTC. Amino acid sequence: CASSWGQGETQYF.

V usage is TRBV13 and J usage is TRBJ2-6; D ambiguous. There are 19 residues in the CDR3. The germline V and J ends were trimmed by 5 bases and 0 bases, with 20 bases remaining between them. CDR1 and CDR2 (germline): PRHDT, FYEKMQ (reference sequence). The CDR3 protein is CASSRWNGDLLSGANVLTF. CDR3 in DNA: TGTGCCAGCAGCCGTTGGAATGGTGATCTCCTCTCTGGGGCCAACGTCCTGACTTTC. The whole variable domain, remainder taken from reference TRBV13 and TRBJ2-6, is AAGVIQSPRHLIKEKRETATLKCYPIPRHDTVYWYQQGPGQDPQFLISFYEKMQSDKGSIPDRFSAQQFSDYHSELNMSSLELGDSALYFCASSRWNGDLLSGANVLTFGAGSRLTVL.

V gene TRBV7-9 combines with J gene TRBJ2-6; a possible D gene is TRBD1 (6 bases). This CDR3 has 16 amino acids. V was shortened by 8 bases and J by 4 bases, with 18 bases between the two germline ends. Germline V gene lookup returns CDR1 SEHNR and CDR2 FQNEAQ (reference sequence). The CDR3 DNA follows: TGTGCCAGCCCTACCCCCACAGGGAGCGGGGCCAACGTCCTGACTTTC. Translation gives CASPTPTGSGANVLTF.

The genes are TRBV2 and TRBJ1-1; TRBD1 might be the D (5 bases). V was cut by 10 bases and J by 0 bases, with 12 bases left in between. In germline, CDR1 is SNHLY, CDR2 FYNNEI. The CDR3 length is 13 residues. The CDR3 region is CANRGTMNTEAFF. The CDR3 coding sequence is TGTGCCAATCGAGGGACTATGAACACTGAAGCTTTCTTT.